The text below deals with one TCR beta chain. The clone's antigen remains unknown. No quality values exist for individual bases; no much larger clone is one base distant. This specimen belongs to a study of post-analysis software for immune sequencing data (dated by TCRdb to about 2015). The study in broad terms: Recorded disease courses included relapsing-remitting, secondary progressive and progressive-relapsing multiple sclerosis, with some patients lacking subtype annotation. The patient repertoires were set against about 10 previously published healthy control repertoires from donors whose ages ranged from roughly 6 to 27 years. A subset of samples was prepared in parallel using single-end sample barcoding, then pooled and co-amplified after Illumina adapter ligation. Study-level results and caveats: Significantly higher frequencies in patients than in controls were found for roughly 5 TRBV segments, including TRBV5-6, TRBV5-1 and TRBV20-1. Multiple sclerosis patients had significantly lower normalized Chao1 diversity than controls, a result that suggests substantial peripheral T-cell clonal expansion. The control group was slightly older than the multiple sclerosis patient group. Direct clustering with F measure showed strong co-clustering of samples prepared in the same batch, prompting a batch-effect correction.

Its CDR3 holds 15 amino acids, cysteine through phenylalanine. Only the CDR3 portion is preserved as DNA: 45 bases, with reading frame beginning at the first base. CDR1 and CDR2 are drawn from the germline V gene: MGHRA, YSYEKL. Trimming takes 0 bases from V and 8 bases from J, and the germline ends sit 16 bases apart. Libraries were constructed by PCR. Instrument used: Illumina HiSeq 2500. Unique molecular identifiers were incorporated into TCR beta cDNA libraries to reduce PCR and sequencing biases. Per 1 to 10 million input T cells, 500,000 or so cDNA molecules were obtained, such that each molecule approximated one T cell. The patient libraries were prepared and sequenced with the same protocol used for the earlier healthy control dataset. Samples belonging to the same batch were prepared together, multiplexed and sequenced on a shared HiSeq lane. As for how the authors treated the data: MIGEC was used to process the raw barcoded reads, and molecular identifier groups with only a single read were discarded before consensus assembly and CDR3 extraction. Clonotype tables were post-analysed with VDJtools, and diversity was normalized by down-sampling all datasets to the smallest sample size. To correct batch-related cross-sample contamination, repertoire overlap clustering matched CDR3 amino acid sequences but not nucleotide sequences. The public reads were run again by TCRdb, first through fastp at Q25 and then through MiXCR, and only productive beta chains were kept. Each CDR3 protein appears once, grouped with its most common genes and DNA. The V and J calls here are based on TCRdb, not the publication. Within this sample are hundreds of thousands of distinct CDR3 sequences, with 45% of them counted one time only. Around an eighth of the sample belongs to the ten largest clones.

To demonstrate the VDJtools post-analysis software, TCR beta repertoires were profiled from the peripheral blood of 13 young patients with multiple sclerosis. Multiple sclerosis patients were children and adolescents aged about 6 to 16 years. The chain was built from TRBV4-1 and TRBJ1-2; a tentative D match to TRBD1 spans 5 bases. The receptor was isolated from a girl under 18 with multiple sclerosis. The specimen sequenced was blood. CDR3 reads: CASSQETGRVEGYTF. Here is the DNA: TGCGCCAGCAGCCAAGAAACAGGAAGGGTAGAAGGCTACACCTTC.